Listed below are T cell receptor beta chains from one sample, sequenced in a study of CD8+ T cells in alopecia areata. The assay was immunoSEQ multiplex PCR, and TCRdb's table has in-frame clones only and misses some. The profile shows about 110,000 clones, around 55% of them singletons. The material sequenced was CD8+ T cells sorted from blood. Every receptor here comes from a human donor in good health. Each CDR3 is given with its conserved first and last residue. The D gene is left open where the match is weak. Clone size, where shown, is once, few, many, or a class for clones that have expanded.

size,J,D,V,CDR3
-,TRBJ1-1,-,TRBV7-2,CASSLEEMAAGTEAFF
few,TRBJ1-1,-,TRBV13,CASSLAGEGTEAFF
-,TRBJ2-3,TRBD2,TRBV5-4,CASSLTSRSLSF
few,TRBJ2-5,TRBD2,TRBV4-1,CASSPGLAGGRLQETQYF
-,TRBJ1-1,-,TRBV15,CATSRGQREAFF
-,TRBJ2-2,-,TRBV4-1,CASSRIEGTGELFF
few,TRBJ2-3,TRBD1,TRBV13,CASSLGGAGGLADTQYF
-,TRBJ1-5,-,TRBV5-6,CASSLGGMRNQPQHF
-,TRBJ2-1,-,TRBV5-1,CASSLAGDEQFF
few,TRBJ1-2,-,TRBV30,CAWSVPRGRINYGYTF
-,TRBJ2-2,-,TRBV29-1,CSVGSPRYANTGELFF
-,TRBJ2-6,TRBD1,TRBV28,CASSCFRDSWLGTGANVLTF
-,TRBJ2-4,TRBD2,TRBV5-1,CASSGGGDPENIQYF
few,TRBJ2-3,-,TRBV11-2,CASSLGVMNTDTQYF
few,TRBJ1-1,-,TRBV13,CASSLIENTEAFF
-,TRBJ2-7,TRBD1,TRBV25-1,CASTGTGSYEQYF
few,TRBJ2-3,-,TRBV15,CATSRDPGRFTDTQYF
-,TRBJ2-1,-,TRBV5-6,CASSIGDTRPYNEQFF
few,TRBJ1-1,-,TRBV27,CASSFSAGGNTEAFF
-,TRBJ2-1,-,TRBV19,CASSIWAGQIDEQFF
few,TRBJ2-1,-,TRBV7-9,CASSPAVGYNEQFF
few,TRBJ1-2,TRBD1,TRBV28,CASSSRDRFYGYTF
-,TRBJ2-1,TRBD2,TRBV14,CASSIGGGPYNEQFF
-,TRBJ2-1,-,TRBV6-5,CASSDYYNEQFF
-,TRBJ2-7,-,TRBV7-9,CASSLNGAPLGQYF
-,TRBJ2-6,-,TRBV7-9,CASSSPTSGANVLTF
few,TRBJ2-6,-,TRBV5-1,CASSPEGGSGANVLTF
-,TRBJ2-5,-,TRBV2,CASSELQGNAQYF
-,TRBJ2-3,-,TRBV7-9,CASSAFGGTDTQYF
few,TRBJ2-1,TRBD2,TRBV9,CASSATLAGGYNEQFF
few,TRBJ2-3,TRBD2,TRBV6-4,CASSNLAGGTDTQYF
-,TRBJ1-2,TRBD1,TRBV4-3,CASSQGKTGNYGYTF
-,TRBJ2-7,TRBD1,TRBV27,CASSSGQGADEQYF
few,TRBJ1-1,-,TRBV2,CASSPRTALNTEAFF
-,TRBJ2-7,TRBD2,TRBV13,CASSLALAGGWEQYF
-,TRBJ2-1,-,TRBV11-2,CASSLDRKGEFF
-,TRBJ2-5,TRBD1,TRBV25-1,CASSGQDQETQYF
-,TRBJ2-2,-,TRBV5-6,CASSLMGVTNTGELFF
few,TRBJ2-5,TRBD1,TRBV28,CASSLPRQGKETQYF
-,TRBJ2-7,TRBD1,TRBV29-1,CSGGTGTYEQYF
few,TRBJ2-7,-,TRBV11-2,CASSRILGAYEQYF
-,TRBJ1-1,TRBD1,TRBV12-5,CASGNRDRDNKNTEAFF
-,TRBJ2-7,-,TRBV4-1,CASSQQGTGSYEQYF
-,TRBJ1-2,-,TRBV5-6,CASSSGGTSYGYTF
-,TRBJ2-4,-,TRBV29-1,CSVDGFLGTAKNIQYF
-,TRBJ1-2,-,TRBV29-1,CSVPGLDYGYTF
-,TRBJ2-5,TRBD2,TRBV7-2,CASSPGLAVETQYF
-,TRBJ1-2,-,TRBV7-2,CASSPTGGNYGYTF